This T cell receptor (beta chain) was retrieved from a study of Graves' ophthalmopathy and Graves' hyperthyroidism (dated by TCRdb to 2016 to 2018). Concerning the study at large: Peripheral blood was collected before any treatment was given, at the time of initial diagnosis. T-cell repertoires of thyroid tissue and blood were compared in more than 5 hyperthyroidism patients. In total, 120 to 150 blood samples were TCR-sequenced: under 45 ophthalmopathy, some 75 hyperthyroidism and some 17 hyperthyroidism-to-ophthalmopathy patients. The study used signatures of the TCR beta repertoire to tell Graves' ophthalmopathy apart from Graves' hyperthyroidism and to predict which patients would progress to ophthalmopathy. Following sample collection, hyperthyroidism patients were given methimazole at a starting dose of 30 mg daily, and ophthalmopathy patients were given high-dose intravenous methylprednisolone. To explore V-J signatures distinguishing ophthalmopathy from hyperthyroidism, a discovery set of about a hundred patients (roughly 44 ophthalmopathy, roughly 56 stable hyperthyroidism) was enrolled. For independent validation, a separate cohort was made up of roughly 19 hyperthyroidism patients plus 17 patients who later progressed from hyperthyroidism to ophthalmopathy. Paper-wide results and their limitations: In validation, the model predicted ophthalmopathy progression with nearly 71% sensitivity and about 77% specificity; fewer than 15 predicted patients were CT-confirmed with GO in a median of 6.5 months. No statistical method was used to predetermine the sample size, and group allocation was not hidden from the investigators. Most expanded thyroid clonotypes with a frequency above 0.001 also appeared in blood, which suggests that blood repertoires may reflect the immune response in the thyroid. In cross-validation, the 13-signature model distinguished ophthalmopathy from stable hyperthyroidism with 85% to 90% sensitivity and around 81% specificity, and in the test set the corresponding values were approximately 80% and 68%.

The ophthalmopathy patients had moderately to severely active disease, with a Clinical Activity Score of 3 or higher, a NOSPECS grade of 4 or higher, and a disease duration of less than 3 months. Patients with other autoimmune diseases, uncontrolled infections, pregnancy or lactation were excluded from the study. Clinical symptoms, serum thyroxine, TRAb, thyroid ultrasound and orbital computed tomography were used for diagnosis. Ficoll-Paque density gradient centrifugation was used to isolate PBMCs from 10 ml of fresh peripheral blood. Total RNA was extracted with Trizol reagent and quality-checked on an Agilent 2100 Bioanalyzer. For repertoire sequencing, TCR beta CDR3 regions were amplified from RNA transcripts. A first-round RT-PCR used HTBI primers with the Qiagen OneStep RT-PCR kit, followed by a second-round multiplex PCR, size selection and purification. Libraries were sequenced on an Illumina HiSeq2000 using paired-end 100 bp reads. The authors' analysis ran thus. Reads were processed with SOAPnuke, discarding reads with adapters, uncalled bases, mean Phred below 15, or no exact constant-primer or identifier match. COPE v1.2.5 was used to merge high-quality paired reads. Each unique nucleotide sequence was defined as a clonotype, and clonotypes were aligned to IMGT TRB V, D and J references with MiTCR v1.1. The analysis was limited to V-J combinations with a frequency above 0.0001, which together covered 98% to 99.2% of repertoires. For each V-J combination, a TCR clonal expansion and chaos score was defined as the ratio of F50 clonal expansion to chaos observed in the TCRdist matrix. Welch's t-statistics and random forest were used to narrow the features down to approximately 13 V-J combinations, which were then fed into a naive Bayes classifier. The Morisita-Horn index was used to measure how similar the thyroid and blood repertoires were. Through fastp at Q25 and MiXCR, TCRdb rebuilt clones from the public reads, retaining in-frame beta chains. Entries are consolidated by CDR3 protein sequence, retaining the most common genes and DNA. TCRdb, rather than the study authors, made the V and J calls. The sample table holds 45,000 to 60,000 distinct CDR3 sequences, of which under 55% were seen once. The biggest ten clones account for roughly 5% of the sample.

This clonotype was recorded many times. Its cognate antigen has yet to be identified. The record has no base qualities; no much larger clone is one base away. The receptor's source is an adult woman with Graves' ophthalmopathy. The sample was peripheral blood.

The CDR3 amino acid sequence is: CASSLKGTGAGELFF. In nucleotides, the sequence is TGTGCCAGCAGCTTAAAAGGGACAGGGGCCGGGGAGCTGTTTTTT. The chain was built from TRBV7-3 and TRBJ2-2; the central 10 bases match TRBD1. The germline V gene encodes CDR1 SGHTA and CDR2 FQGTGA. V has 1 base trimmed and J has 6 bases trimmed; junction bases matching no gene number 2. The CDR3 contains 15 residues, cysteine and phenylalanine counted. The sequence is cut down to CDR3 DNA, 45 bases in frame from base 1.